Below are 13 T cell receptor beta chains sequenced from a single sample in a study of blood T cell repertoires in COVID-19 (dated by TCRdb to the early 2020s). Library generation was performed with the immunoSEQ multiplex PCR assay. In TCRdb, the immuneACCESS table is reduced to in-frame sequences with V and J assigned. These tables do not hold every clone; where another copy was compared, an unresolved V gene accounts for under half, and the others remain unexplained. This sample holds more than 150,000 clones; nearly 80% were observed only once. About 15% of the sample is held by the ten biggest clonotypes. Input material: PBMCs or T cells enriched from blood (not recorded which). Receptors were obtained from a man between 60 and 75 years old who had been exposed to COVID-19.

The chain links TRBV5-1 to TRBJ1-1, with 8 bases identical to TRBD1. Germline V gene sequence: CDR1 SGHRS, CDR2 YFSETQ. J was trimmed by 11 bases and V by 2 bases; bases with no gene match: 17. This CDR3 region has 16 residues. Here the CDR3 DNA reads TGCGCCAGCAGCTTCGGTCGGGACAGGTCTGCAGGGTTGGCTTTCTTT. It yields the protein CASSFGRDRSAGLAFF.

The gene calls are TRBV7-2 and TRBJ2-7; D is possibly TRBD1 (6 bases). Trimming stripped 2 bases from V and 3 bases from J, with 11 bases between. CDR1 and CDR2 from the germline V gene are SGHTA and FQGNSA. CDR3 length: 14 residues. The DNA for the CDR3 is TGTGCCAGCAGCTTACTTGGGACAAACTACGAGCAGTACTTC. Its translation: CASSLLGTNYEQYF.

The V gene is TRBV5-8, the J gene TRBJ2-7; D remains ambiguous. Germline-derived CDR1 and CDR2 are SGHTS and YDEGEE. Trimming removed 2 bases at V and 4 bases at J, with 4 bases between. The CDR3 covers 11 residues. This CDR3 reads CASSFRYEQYF. Written as DNA, the CDR3 is TGTGCCAGCAGCTTCAGGTACGAGCAGTACTTC. The full variable domain, in which reference TRBV5-8 and TRBJ2-7 provide the parts outside the CDR3, is EAGVTQSPTHLIKTRGQQATLRCSPISGHTSVYWYQQALGLGLQFLLWYDEGEERNRGNFPPRFSGRQFPNYSSELNVNALELEDSALYLCASSFRYEQYFGPGTRLTVT.

V is TRBV2 and J is TRBJ1-4; D call uncertain. V was trimmed by 11 bases and J by 8 bases, leaving 18 bases between them. The CDR3 consists of 13 residues. Germline-derived CDR1 and CDR2 are SNHLY and FYNNEI. The CDR3 spells CAGRRELLEKLFF. The CDR3, as DNA: TGTGCCGGGAGACGGGAGCTTCTCGAAAAACTGTTTTTT.

The chain employs TRBV7-9 and TRBJ2-1, with 13 bases aligning to TRBD2. V trimming: 6 bases; J trimming: 8 bases; junction bases outside the gene matches: 10. The CDR3 has 16 residues. Germline V gene data show CDR1 as SEHNR and CDR2 as FQNEAQ (reference sequence). The CDR3 DNA reads as TGTGCCAGCAGTCCCATACTAGCGGGAGGGCCCTATGAGCAGTTCTTC. It specifies CASSPILAGGPYEQFF.

J is TRBJ2-7 and V is TRBV5-4, with 8 bases that match TRBD1. V trimming: 0 bases; J trimming: 0 bases; junction bases outside the gene matches: 2. Germline V CDR1 and CDR2: SGHNT, YYREEE (reference sequence). CDR3 size: 15 residues. The CDR3 nucleotides read TGTGCCAGCAGCTTGGCAGGGGGCACCTCCTACGAGCAGTACTTC. It codes for CASSLAGGTSYEQYF.

The chain combines TRBV28 with TRBJ1-2; 8 positions agree with TRBD1. With V trimmed by 9 bases and J by 3 bases, 3 bases remained unmatched. In germline, CDR1 is MDHEN, CDR2 SYDVKM. The CDR3 is 12 residues long. The CDR3 DNA reads as TGTGCCAGTGGACAGGGTCACTATGGCTACACCTTC. Its protein product is CASGQGHYGYTF.

Details on this clone: At the DNA level, this CDR3 is encoded by other sequences in the same sample as well. Here the CDR3 reads CASSSGAGNTIYF. In DNA form, the CDR3 reads TGTGCCAGCAGCTCGGGGGCTGGAAACACCATATATTTT. The chain recombines TRBV7-2 with TRBJ1-3, with TRBD1 as a possible D gene (5 bases). V gave up 4 bases and J gave up 2 bases, with 6 bases separating them. Germline assignment: CDR1 SGHTA and CDR2 FQGNSA. This CDR3 is 13 amino acids long.

CDR3 in DNA: TGCGCCAGCAGTGAGGCGCCGGGGGTCGCTGAAGCTTTCTTT. Amino acid sequence: CASSEAPGVAEAFF. The rearrangement uses TRBV10-2 and TRBJ1-1, with a weak D call TRBD1 (5 bases). This CDR3 region has 14 residues. Germline V gives CDR1 WSHSY, CDR2 SAAADI. V was clipped by 2 bases and J by 6 bases, with 13 bases between them.

This clone was picked up one time. The DNA for the CDR3 is TGTGCCAGCAGCCCCCCAAGCGGATACTACAATGAGCAGTTCTTC. Its protein product is CASSPPSGYYNEQFF. This chain uses TRBV7-2 with TRBJ2-1; D may be TRBD2 (5 bases). The CDR3 consists of 15 residues. CDR1 is SGHTA and CDR2 is FQGNSA in the germline V gene. V was shortened by 5 bases and J by 3 bases, with 14 bases between the two germline ends.

Ten or more counts support this clone. The chain employs TRBV19 and TRBJ1-5, with a weak D call TRBD1 (6 bases). This CDR3 has 14 amino acids. The V end was cut by 5 bases, the J end by 7 bases, with 15 bases between. Germline V gene data show CDR1 as LNHDA and CDR2 as SQIVND (reference sequence). The CDR3 sequence is CASSYLGAHQPQHF. The CDR3 DNA reads as TGTGCCAGTAGTTACCTGGGGGCCCACCAGCCCCAGCATTTT.

The chain recombines TRBV2 with TRBJ2-1; 8 positions agree with TRBD1. This CDR3 is built from 13 residues. V was pared by 6 bases and J by 9 bases, with 7 bases of the junction left unmatched. Germline V lookup: CDR1 SNHLY, CDR2 FYNNEI. As DNA, the CDR3 is TGTGCCAGCAGGCGGACAGGGTCCAGTGAGCAGTTCTTC. Its translation is CASRRTGSSEQFF.

The CDR3 loop reads CASSRTGDRNIQYF. The CDR3 DNA follows: TGTGCCAGCAGTCGGACAGGAGATAGGAACATTCAGTACTTC. The V call is TRBV2, the J call TRBJ2-4, with 7 bases lining up with TRBD1. Trimming cost V 5 bases and J 7 bases; bases outside gene matches: 8. Germline CDR1 SNHLY, CDR2 FYNNEI. The CDR3 consists of 14 residues. Full variable domain (rest looked up from reference TRBV2 and TRBJ2-4): EPEVTQTPSHQVTQMGQEVILRCVPISNHLYFYWYRQILGQKVEFLVSFYNNEISEKSEIFDDQFSVERPDGSNFTLKIRSTKLEDSAMYFCASSRTGDRNIQYFGAGTRLSVL.